Shown below are 18 T cell receptor beta chains from a single sample sequenced in a study of a mutant IDH1 vaccine in newly diagnosed glioma. Some clones are missing from TCRdb's copy, which holds only in-frame ones; the method was immunoSEQ multiplex PCR. The sample lists 60,000 or so clones; 89% were seen once. Time point meaning: week 11, during vaccination. In the vaccine, a single dose held 300 ug of the mutant IDH1 20-mer peptide, along with topical imiquimod. The antigens for these receptors are not known. The specimen was PBMCs, collected from a glioma patient whose treatment included an IDH1 peptide vaccine. The receptors here all came from a man aged 40-55 years with glioma.

The chain uses TRBV6-6 and TRBJ2-2, with TRBD1 matching over 10 bases. There are 16 residues in the CDR3. Unmatched junction bases numbered 13, after V lost 6 bases and J lost 9 bases. Germline V gives CDR1 MNHNY, CDR2 SVGAGI (reference sequence). The CDR3 nucleotides are TGTGCCAGCAGGCCACCGGGACAGGGGTTAACCAGGGAGCTGTTTTTT. It encodes CASRPPGQGLTRELFF.

CDR3: CASSIVPGRNGYTF. The CDR3 nucleotides read TGTGCCAGTAGTATAGTTCCAGGGAGGAACGGCTACACCTTC. The V gene is TRBV19, the J gene TRBJ1-2, with a tentative D call TRBD1 (5 bases). CDR1 is LNHDA, CDR2 SQIVND, per germline (reference sequence). Trimming removed 1 base from V and 8 bases from J, with 14 bases in between. This CDR3 is 14 amino acids long.

CDR3 in DNA: TGCGCCAGCAGCTTGGTGGATGGGGCGCAGTATTTT. Encoded protein: CASSLVDGAQYF. This chain uses TRBV5-1 with TRBJ2-3; unclear D gene. Germline assignment: CDR1 SGHRS and CDR2 YFSETQ. This CDR3 region has 12 residues. V shed 0 bases and J shed 10 bases, with 9 bases lying between them.

The chain links TRBV5-1 to TRBJ2-5; D possibly corresponds to TRBD1 (6 bases). This CDR3 region has 15 residues. V was trimmed by 0 bases and J by 5 bases, leaving 14 bases between them. Germline CDR1 reads SGHRS; CDR2 reads YFSETQ. The CDR3 nucleotides are TGCGCCAGCAGCTTGGAACAGGGTAGGGTGGAGACCCAGTACTTC. Translation gives CASSLEQGRVETQYF. The whole variable domain, filled in from reference TRBV5-1 and TRBJ2-5, reads KAGVTQTPRYLIKTRGQQVTLSCSPISGHRSVSWYQQTPGQGLQFLFEYFSETQRNKGNFPGRFSGRQFSNSRSEMNVSTLELGDSALYLCASSLEQGRVETQYFGPGTRLLVL.

A single count supports this clone. The chain combines TRBV10-3 with TRBJ2-7; the match to TRBD1 covers 7 bases. The CDR3 extends over 16 amino acids. V trimming: 4 bases; J trimming: 6 bases; junction bases outside the gene matches: 15. CDR1 ENHRY and CDR2 SYGVKD come from the germline V gene. The CDR3 DNA is TGTGCCATCAGTGCGCTACCCGGGACAGAATCCCTCGAGCAGTACTTC. It codes for CAISALPGTESLEQYF.

The chain is built from TRBV28 and TRBJ1-1; D unresolved. Trimming removed 3 bases at V and 3 bases at J, with 11 bases between. The CDR3 length is 14 residues. Germline V gives CDR1 MDHEN, CDR2 SYDVKM. The CDR3 loop reads CASSFVRGYTEAFF. CDR3 bases: TGTGCCAGCAGTTTCGTCCGGGGATACACTGAAGCTTTCTTT.

This chain uses TRBV4-1 with TRBJ1-2; 7 bases match TRBD1. The CDR3 is 15 residues long. Per germline, CDR1 MGHRA and CDR2 YSYEKL. Trimming cost V 3 bases and J 3 bases; bases outside gene matches: 7. The CDR3 region has the DNA TGCGCCAGCAGCCAGGACGACAGGGACTACTATGGCTACACCTTC. Translating gives CASSQDDRDYYGYTF.

This chain connects TRBV5-6 to TRBJ1-2; 8 nucleotides match TRBD1. Germline assignment: CDR1 SGHDT and CDR2 YYEEEE. The CDR3 is made up of 16 amino acids. Germline trimming cut 0 bases from V and 3 bases from J; bases unmatched to any gene: 7. CDR3: CASSLDPGGEDYGYTF. DNA for the CDR3: TGTGCCAGCAGCTTGGACCCAGGGGGCGAGGACTATGGCTACACCTTC. The full variable domain, rest sourced from reference TRBV5-6 and TRBJ1-2, is DAGVTQSPTHLIKTRGQQVTLRCSPKSGHDTVSWYQQALGQGPQFIFQYYEEEERQRGNFPDRFSGHQFPNYSSELNVNALLLGDSALYLCASSLDPGGEDYGYTFGSGTRLTVV.

The V gene is TRBV15, the J gene TRBJ2-3; D is possibly TRBD1 (5 bases). The germline V gene encodes CDR1 LNHNV and CDR2 YYDKDF (reference sequence). V was trimmed by 5 bases and J by 6 bases, leaving 15 bases between them. The CDR3 has 14 residues. CDR3 region: CATSGATESDTQYF. CDR3 coding DNA: TGTGCCACCAGCGGCGCGACAGAATCGGATACGCAGTATTTT.

The chain has TRBV4-1 and TRBJ2-1; TRBD2 matches 9 bases. V was clipped by 0 bases and J by 4 bases; unmatched bases: 4. The germline CDR1 and CDR2 sequences are MGHRA and YSYEKL. The CDR3 is made up of 16 amino acids. The CDR3 DNA is TGCGCCAGCAGCCAAGAAGGACTAGCGAGGTACAATGAGCAGTTCTTC. This translates into CASSQEGLARYNEQFF.

The chain recombines TRBV5-1 with TRBJ2-5; 8 positions agree with TRBD2. This CDR3 spans 15 amino acids. With 0 bases clipped from V and 4 bases from J, the junction kept 5 bases outside the gene matches. The germline CDR1 and CDR2 sequences are SGHRS and YFSETQ. CDR3 region: CASSLAGTSRETQYF. The CDR3 bases are TGCGCCAGCAGCTTGGCTGGGACTAGTAGAGAGACCCAGTACTTC.

The V gene is TRBV7-9, the J gene TRBJ1-6; D call uncertain. The CDR3 has 12 residues. V was pared by 5 bases and J by 9 bases, with 8 bases between. The germline CDR1 and CDR2 sequences are SEHNR and FQNEAQ (reference sequence). CDR3 nucleotide sequence: TGTGCCAGCAGCCAGATGGGTTCACCCCTCCACTTT. Translated, it gives CASSQMGSPLHF.

This chain links TRBV4-1 with TRBJ1-3, with 7 bases lining up with TRBD1. V trimming: 5 bases; J trimming: 4 bases; junction bases outside the gene matches: 20. CDR1 MGHRA and CDR2 YSYEKL come from the germline V gene. CDR3 size: 19 residues. CDR3 bases: TGCGCCAGCAGCTTGCAGACAGGGACACTTTCCTCCGCGGGAAACACCATATATTTT. Translated: CASSLQTGTLSSAGNTIYF.

V and J are TRBV6-5 and TRBJ1-1, with a weak D call TRBD1 (5 bases). The germline V gene has CDR1 MNHEY and CDR2 SVGAGI. The CDR3 extends over 14 amino acids. The ends were cut back, 8 bases at V and 5 bases at J, with 18 bases in the middle. The chain's CDR3 is CASHTETRETEAFF. DNA of the CDR3: TGTGCCAGCCATACAGAAACCAGGGAGACTGAAGCTTTCTTT.

This chain links TRBV18 with TRBJ1-2; TRBD1 aligns across 7 bases. This CDR3 has 13 amino acids. Germline-derived CDR1 and CDR2 are KGHSH and LQKENI. The trim removed 2 bases at V and 8 bases at J, leaving 5 bases unmatched. The CDR3 region has the DNA TGTGCCAGCTCACCAACCACAGGGGACGGCTACACCTTC. Protein: CASSPTTGDGYTF.

The V and J genes are TRBV15 and TRBJ2-1, with TRBD1 identical over 7 bases. Trimming cost V 5 bases and J 0 bases; bases outside gene matches: 7. The germline gives CDR1 LNHNV, CDR2 YYDKDF (reference sequence). The CDR3 has 16 residues. DNA of the CDR3: TGTGCCACCAGCCGAACGACAGGGAACTCCTACAATGAGCAGTTCTTC. Translated: CATSRTTGNSYNEQFF. Based on the CDR3 plus reference TRBV15 and TRBJ2-1, the full variable domain is DAMVIQNPRYQVTQFGKPVTLSCSQTLNHNVMYWYQQKSSQAPKLLFHYYDKDFNNEADTPDNFQSRRPNTSFCFLDIRSPGLGDTAMYLCATSRTTGNSYNEQFFGPGTRLTVL.

V and J are TRBV27 and TRBJ2-3, with 7 bases aligning to TRBD2. Germline trimming cut 7 bases from V and 4 bases from J; bases unmatched to any gene: 8. The CDR3 length is 14 residues. CDR1 is MNHEY and CDR2 is SMNVEV in the germline V gene (reference sequence). CDR3 loop: CASTTRGGPDTQYF. For the CDR3, the DNA is TGTGCCAGCACGACCCGCGGGGGACCAGATACGCAGTATTTT.

The CDR3 is CASSLGVGNTEAFF. CDR3 nucleotides: TGCGCCAGCAGCTTGGGGGTGGGGAACACTGAAGCTTTCTTT. The chain recombines TRBV5-1 with TRBJ1-1; D remains unclear. The CDR3 has 14 amino acids. The ends were cut back, 0 bases at V and 1 base at J, with 7 bases in the middle. Germline V gives CDR1 SGHRS, CDR2 YFSETQ.